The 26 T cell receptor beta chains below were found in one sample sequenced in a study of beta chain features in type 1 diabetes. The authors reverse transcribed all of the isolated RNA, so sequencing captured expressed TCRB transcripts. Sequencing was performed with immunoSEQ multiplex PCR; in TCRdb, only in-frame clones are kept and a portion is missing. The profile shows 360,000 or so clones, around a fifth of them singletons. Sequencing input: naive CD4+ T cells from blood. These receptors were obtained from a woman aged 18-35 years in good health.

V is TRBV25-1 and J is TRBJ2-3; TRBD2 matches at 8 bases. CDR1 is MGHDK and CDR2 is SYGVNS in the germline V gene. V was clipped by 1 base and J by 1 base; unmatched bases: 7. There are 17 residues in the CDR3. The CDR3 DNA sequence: TGTGCCAGCAGTGAATCTCGAGGAGCGGGGGGCACAGATACGCAGTATTTT. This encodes CASSESRGAGGTDTQYF.

This CDR3 reads CASSLEFGAGESPDTQYF. The CDR3 region has the DNA TGTGCCAGCAGCTTAGAATTTGGAGCGGGAGAATCGCCAGATACGCAGTATTTT. The genes are TRBV7-9 and TRBJ2-3, with 8 bases that match TRBD2. The CDR3 extends over 18 amino acids. Germline trimming cut 1 base from V and 4 bases from J; bases unmatched to any gene: 13. CDR1 SEHNR and CDR2 FQNEAQ come from the germline V gene (reference sequence).

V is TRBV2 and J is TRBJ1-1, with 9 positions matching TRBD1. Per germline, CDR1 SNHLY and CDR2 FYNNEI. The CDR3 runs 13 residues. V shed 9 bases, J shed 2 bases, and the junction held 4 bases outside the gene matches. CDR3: CARWGQGNTEAFF. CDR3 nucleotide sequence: TGTGCCAGGTGGGGACAGGGCAACACTGAAGCTTTCTTT. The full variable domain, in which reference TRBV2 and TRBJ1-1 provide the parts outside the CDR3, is EPEVTQTPSHQVTQMGQEVILRCVPISNHLYFYWYRQILGQKVEFLVSFYNNEISEKSEIFDDQFSVERPDGSNFTLKIRSTKLEDSAMYFCARWGQGNTEAFFGQGTRLTVV.

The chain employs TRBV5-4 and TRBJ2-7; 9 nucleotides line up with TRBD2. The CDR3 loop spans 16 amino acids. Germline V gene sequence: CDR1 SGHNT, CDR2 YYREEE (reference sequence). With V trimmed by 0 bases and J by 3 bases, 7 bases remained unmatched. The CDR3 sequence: CASSLGSGGNIYEQYF. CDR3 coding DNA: TGTGCCAGCAGCTTGGGTAGCGGGGGCAATATCTACGAGCAGTACTTC.

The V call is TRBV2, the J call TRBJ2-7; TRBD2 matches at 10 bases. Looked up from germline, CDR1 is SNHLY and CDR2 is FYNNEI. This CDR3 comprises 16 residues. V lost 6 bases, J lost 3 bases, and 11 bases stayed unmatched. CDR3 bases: TGTGCCAGCAGGGGATCTAGCGGGAGAGGGGTCTACGAGCAGTACTTC. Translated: CASRGSSGRGVYEQYF.

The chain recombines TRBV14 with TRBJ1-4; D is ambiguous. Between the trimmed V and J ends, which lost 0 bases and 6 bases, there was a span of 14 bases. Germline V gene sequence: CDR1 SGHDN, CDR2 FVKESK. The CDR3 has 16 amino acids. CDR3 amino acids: CASSQDPQGGHEKLFF. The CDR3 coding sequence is TGTGCCAGCAGCCAAGACCCCCAAGGAGGTCATGAAAAACTGTTTTTT.

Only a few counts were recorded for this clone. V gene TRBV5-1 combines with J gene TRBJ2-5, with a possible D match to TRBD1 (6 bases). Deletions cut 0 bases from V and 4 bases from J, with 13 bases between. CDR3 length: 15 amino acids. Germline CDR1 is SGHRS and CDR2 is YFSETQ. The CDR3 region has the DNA TGCGCCAGCAGCTTGGACCGGGGACATGGAGAGACCCAGTACTTC. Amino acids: CASSLDRGHGETQYF.

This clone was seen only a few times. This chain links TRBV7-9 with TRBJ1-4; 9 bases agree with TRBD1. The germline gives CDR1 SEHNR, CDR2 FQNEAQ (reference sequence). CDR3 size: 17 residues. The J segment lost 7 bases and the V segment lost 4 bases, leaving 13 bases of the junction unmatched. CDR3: CASSSDRGTFFGEKLFF. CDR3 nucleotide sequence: TGTGCCAGCAGCTCGGACAGGGGAACGTTCTTTGGTGAAAAACTGTTTTTT.

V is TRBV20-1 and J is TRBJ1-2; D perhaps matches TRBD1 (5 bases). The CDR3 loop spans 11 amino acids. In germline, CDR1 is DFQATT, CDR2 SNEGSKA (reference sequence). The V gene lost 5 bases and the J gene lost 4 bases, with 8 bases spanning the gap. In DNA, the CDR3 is TGCAGTGCTGGAGGGGCCTATGGCTACACCTTC. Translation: CSAGGAYGYTF.

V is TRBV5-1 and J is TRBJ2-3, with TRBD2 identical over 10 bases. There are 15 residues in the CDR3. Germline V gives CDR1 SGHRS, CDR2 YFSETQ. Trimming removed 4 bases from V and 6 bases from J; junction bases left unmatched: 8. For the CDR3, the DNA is TGCGCCAGCAGCCCACAGCGGGGGGGCAAGGATACGCAGTATTTT. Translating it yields CASSPQRGGKDTQYF.

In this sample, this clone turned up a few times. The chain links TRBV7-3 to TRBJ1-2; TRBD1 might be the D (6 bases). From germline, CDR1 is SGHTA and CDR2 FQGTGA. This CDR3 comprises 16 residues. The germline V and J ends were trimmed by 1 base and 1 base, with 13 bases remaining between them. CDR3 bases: TGTGCCAGCAGCTTAAGGGCAGGGGACTATAACTATGGCTACACCTTC. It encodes CASSLRAGDYNYGYTF.

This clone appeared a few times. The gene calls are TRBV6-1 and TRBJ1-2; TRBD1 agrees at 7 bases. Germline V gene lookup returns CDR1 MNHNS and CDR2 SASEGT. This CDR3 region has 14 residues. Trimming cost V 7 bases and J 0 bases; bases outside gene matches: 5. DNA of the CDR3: TGTGCCAGCATACAGGGGATAGCTAACTATGGCTACACCTTC. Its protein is CASIQGIANYGYTF.

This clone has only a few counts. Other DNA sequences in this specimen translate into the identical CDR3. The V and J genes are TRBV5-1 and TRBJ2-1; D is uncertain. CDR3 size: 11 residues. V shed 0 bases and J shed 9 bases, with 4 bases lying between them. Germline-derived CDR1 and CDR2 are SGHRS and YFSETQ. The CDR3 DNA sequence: TGCGCCAGCAGCTTGGCGGGTGAGCAGTTCTTC. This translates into CASSLAGEQFF.

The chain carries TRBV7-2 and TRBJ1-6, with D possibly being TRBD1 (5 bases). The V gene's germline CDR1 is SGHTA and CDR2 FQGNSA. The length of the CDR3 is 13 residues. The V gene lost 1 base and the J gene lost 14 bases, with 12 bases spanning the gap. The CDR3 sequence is CASSLGGEAALHF. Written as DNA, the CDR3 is TGTGCCAGCAGCTTAGGAGGGGAGGCGGCCCTCCACTTT.

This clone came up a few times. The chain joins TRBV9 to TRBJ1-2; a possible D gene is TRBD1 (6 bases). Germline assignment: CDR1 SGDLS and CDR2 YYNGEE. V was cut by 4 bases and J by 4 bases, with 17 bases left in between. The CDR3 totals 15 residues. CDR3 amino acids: CASSPEGRGLYGYTF. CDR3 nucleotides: TGTGCCAGCAGCCCAGAGGGCAGGGGCCTCTATGGCTACACCTTC.

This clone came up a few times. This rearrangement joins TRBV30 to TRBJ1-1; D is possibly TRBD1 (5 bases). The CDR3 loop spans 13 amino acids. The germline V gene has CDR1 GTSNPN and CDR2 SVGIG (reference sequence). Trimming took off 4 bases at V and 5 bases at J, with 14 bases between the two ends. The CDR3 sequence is CAWILGGWTEAFF. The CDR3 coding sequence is TGTGCCTGGATTTTGGGGGGATGGACTGAAGCTTTCTTT.

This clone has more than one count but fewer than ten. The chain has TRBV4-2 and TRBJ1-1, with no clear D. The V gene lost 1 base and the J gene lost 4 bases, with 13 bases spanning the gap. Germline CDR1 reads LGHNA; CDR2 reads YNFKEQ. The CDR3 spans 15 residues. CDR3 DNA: TGTGCCAGCAGCCAAGTATCCGGGGTCGGCACTGAAGCTTTCTTT. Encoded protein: CASSQVSGVGTEAFF.

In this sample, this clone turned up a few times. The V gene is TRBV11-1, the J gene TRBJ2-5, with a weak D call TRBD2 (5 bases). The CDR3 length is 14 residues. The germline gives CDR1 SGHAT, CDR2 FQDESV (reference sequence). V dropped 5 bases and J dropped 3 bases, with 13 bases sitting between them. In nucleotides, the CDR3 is TGTGCCAGCAGCCGCGCCCCGGGAAAAGAGACCCAGTACTTC. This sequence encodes CASSRAPGKETQYF. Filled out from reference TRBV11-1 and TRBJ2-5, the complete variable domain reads EAEVAQSPRYKITEKSQAVAFWCDPISGHATLYWYRQILGQGPELLVQFQDESVVDDSQLPKDRFSAERLKGVDSTLKIQPAELGDSAMYLCASSRAPGKETQYFGPGTRLLVL.

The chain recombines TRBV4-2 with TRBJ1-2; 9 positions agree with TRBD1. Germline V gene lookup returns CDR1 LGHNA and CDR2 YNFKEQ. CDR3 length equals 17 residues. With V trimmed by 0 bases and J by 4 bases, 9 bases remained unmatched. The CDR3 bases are TGTGCCAGCAGCCAAGATCGGAACAGGGGGCTTACCTATGGCTACACCTTC. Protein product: CASSQDRNRGLTYGYTF.

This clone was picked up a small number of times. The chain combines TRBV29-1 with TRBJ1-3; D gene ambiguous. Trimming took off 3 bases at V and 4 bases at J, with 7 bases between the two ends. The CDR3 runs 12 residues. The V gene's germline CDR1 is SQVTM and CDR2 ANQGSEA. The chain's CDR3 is CSVETQGNTIYF. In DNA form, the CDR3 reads TGCAGCGTTGAGACACAGGGAAACACCATATATTTT.

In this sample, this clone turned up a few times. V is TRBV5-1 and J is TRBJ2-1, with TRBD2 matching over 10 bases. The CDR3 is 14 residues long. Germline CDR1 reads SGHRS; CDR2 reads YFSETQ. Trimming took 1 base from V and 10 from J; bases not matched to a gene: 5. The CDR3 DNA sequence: TGCGCCAGCAGCTTGCCTAGCGGGAGAGGGGAGCAGTTCTTC. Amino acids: CASSLPSGRGEQFF. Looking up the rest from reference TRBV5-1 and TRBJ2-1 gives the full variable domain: KAGVTQTPRYLIKTRGQQVTLSCSPISGHRSVSWYQQTPGQGLQFLFEYFSETQRNKGNFPGRFSGRQFSNSRSEMNVSTLELGDSALYLCASSLPSGRGEQFFGPGTRLTVL.

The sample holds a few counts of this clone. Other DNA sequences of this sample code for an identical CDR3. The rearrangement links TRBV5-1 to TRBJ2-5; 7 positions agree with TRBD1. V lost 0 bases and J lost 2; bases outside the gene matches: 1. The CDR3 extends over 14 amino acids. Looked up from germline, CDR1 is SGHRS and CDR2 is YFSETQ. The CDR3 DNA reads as TGCGCCAGCAGCTTGGTACAGGGGCAAGAGACCCAGTACTTC. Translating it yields CASSLVQGQETQYF.

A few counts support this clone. The DNA of the CDR3 is TGTGCCAGCAGTACAGGGGCAGTTTATGGCTACACCTTC. This sequence encodes CASSTGAVYGYTF. The chain employs TRBV6-6 and TRBJ1-2, with 7 bases lining up with TRBD1. The V gene's germline CDR1 is MNHNY and CDR2 SVGAGI (reference sequence). The CDR3 contains 13 residues. Unmatched junction bases numbered 5, after V lost 5 bases and J lost 5 bases.

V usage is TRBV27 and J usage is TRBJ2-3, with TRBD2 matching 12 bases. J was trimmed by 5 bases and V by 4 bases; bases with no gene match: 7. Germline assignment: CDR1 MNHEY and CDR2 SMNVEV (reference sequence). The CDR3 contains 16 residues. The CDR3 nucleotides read TGTGCCAGCAGTTCCTCTAGCGGGGGGGCGTTAGATACGCAGTATTTT. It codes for CASSSSSGGALDTQYF.

CDR3 region: CAWSAPGLAGGSHEQYF. The CDR3 DNA sequence: TGTGCCTGGAGTGCTCCGGGACTAGCGGGGGGCAGCCACGAGCAGTACTTC. The V call is TRBV30, the J call TRBJ2-7; 15 bases match TRBD2. The ends lost 1 base at V and 5 bases at J; junction bases unmatched: 9. CDR1 and CDR2 (germline): GTSNPN, SVGIG (reference sequence). This CDR3 has 17 amino acids.

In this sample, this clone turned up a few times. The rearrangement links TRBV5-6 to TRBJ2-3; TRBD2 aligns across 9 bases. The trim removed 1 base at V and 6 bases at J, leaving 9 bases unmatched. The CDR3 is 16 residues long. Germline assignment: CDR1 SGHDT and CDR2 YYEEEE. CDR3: CASSLLLAGSSDTQYF. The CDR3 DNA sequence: TGTGCCAGCAGCTTGCTCCTAGCGGGATCGTCGGATACGCAGTATTTT.